This T cell receptor beta chain originates from a study of regulatory T cells in long-lasting Graves disease. Trimming stripped 7 bases from V and 2 bases from J, with 12 bases between. CDR3 length equals 15 residues. CDR1 and CDR2 from the germline V gene are SGHTA and FQGTGA. The sample holds many counts of this clonotype. Time point defined: newly diagnosed GD, antithyroid drugs for less than 3 months. The TCR library was prepared using RNA isolated from PBMCs. Construction of TCR beta libraries relied on iRepertoire HTBI primers and on Arm-PCR targeting CDR3 regions. TCRdb reanalysed the multiplex PCR reads using MiXCR and keeps one entry per CDR3 protein. The top ten clones hold around a sixth of a sample with 400,000 to 500,000 distinct CDR3 sequences, 14% of them seen once. The data were also submitted as part of a second study, on T cells in Graves' hyperthyroidism and ophthalmopathy. That investigation notes: Newly diagnosed hyperthyroidism patients aged 18 to 65 years had disease lasting under 2 months. Peripheral blood also featured most of the thyroid clonotypes expanded above 0.001.

This chain links TRBV7-3 with TRBJ2-6, with D perhaps matching TRBD1 (5 bases). This sample comprised peripheral blood mononuclear cells (PBMCs), obtained at new diagnosis, from a patient treated with antithyroid drugs. The receptor's source is a woman between 50 and 59 years old with Graves disease. The CDR3 is CASTLQGAGANVLTF. The CDR3 DNA reads TGTGCCAGCACCCTGCAGGGTGCTGGGGCCAACGTCCTGACTTTC.